Sequencing of this T cell receptor beta chain was carried out in a study of cytomegalovirus exposure and HLA in healthy donors. Study findings and constraints: According to a later analysis, most TCR beta chains associated with CMV appeared HLA-restricted. Likely technical artifact: a cluster of highly shared sequence variants.

As to this clone: Its antigen remains unknown.

The CDR3 sequence is 15 residues long. Looked up from germline, CDR1 is SGDLS and CDR2 is YYNGEE. The V end was cut by 4 bases, the J end by 4 bases, with 17 bases between. Amplification used 60 Vbeta primers and 13 Jbeta primers. Repertoires were generated with immunoSEQ multiplex PCR, while TCRdb's copy carries only in-frame clones and drops some. Here the sample spans some 180,000 clones, about 69% being singletons. What was sequenced was PBMCs. The chain carries TRBV9 and TRBJ1-1, with D possibly TRBD1 on 5 matching bases. The sequence came from a male donor in good health and CMV-seronegative. The CDR3 DNA reads as TGTGCCAGCAGCCCCCCAGGGTTCGGGGGCACTGAAGCTTTCTTT. This sequence encodes CASSPPGFGGTEAFF. Combining the CDR3 with reference TRBV9 and TRBJ1-1 gives the whole variable domain DSGVTQTPKHLITATGQRVTLRCSPRSGDLSVYWYQQSLDQGLQFLIQYYNGEERAKGNILERFSAQQFPDLHSELNLSSLELGDSALYFCASSPPGFGGTEAFFGQGTRLTVV.